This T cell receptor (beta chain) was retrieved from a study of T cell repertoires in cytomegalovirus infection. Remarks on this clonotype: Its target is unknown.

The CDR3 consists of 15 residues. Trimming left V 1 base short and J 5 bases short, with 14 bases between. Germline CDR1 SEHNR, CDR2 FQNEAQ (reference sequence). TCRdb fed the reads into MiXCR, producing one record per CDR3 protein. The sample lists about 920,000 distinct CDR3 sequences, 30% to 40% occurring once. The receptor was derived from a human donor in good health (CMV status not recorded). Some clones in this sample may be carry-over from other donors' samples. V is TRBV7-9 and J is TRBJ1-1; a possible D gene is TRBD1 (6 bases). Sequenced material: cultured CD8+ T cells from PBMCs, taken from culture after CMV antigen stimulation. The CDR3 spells CASSLGSGGATEAFF. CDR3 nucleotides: TGTGCCAGCAGCTTAGGATCGGGGGGGGCTACTGAAGCTTTCTTT.